These 3 T cell receptor beta chains came from one sample sequenced in a study of tumour-infiltrating T cells in Burkitt lymphoma. Some clones are missing from TCRdb's copy, which holds only in-frame ones; the method was immunoSEQ multiplex PCR. The table includes 5,000 or so clones, 24% detected once. Sequencing was carried out using tumor tissue. These receptors were obtained from a human donor with diffuse large B-cell lymphoma.

This clone rates as large. This chain uses TRBV16 with TRBJ1-2; no clear D. The CDR3 runs to 15 residues. CDR1 KGHSY and CDR2 FQNENV come from the germline V gene. Trimming took off 0 bases at V and 1 base at J, with 9 bases between the two ends. CDR3 amino acids: CASSQSRHVNYGYTF. In DNA, the CDR3 is TGTGCCAGCAGCCAATCGAGGCACGTTAACTATGGCTACACCTTC.

This clone has only a few counts. The chain carries TRBV5-1 and TRBJ1-3; D unresolved. The length of the CDR3 is 14 residues. Germline V gene lookup returns CDR1 SGHRS and CDR2 YFSETQ. V was trimmed by 10 bases and J by 0 bases, leaving 14 bases between them. This chain's CDR3 is CALTGGLSGNTIYF. The CDR3 nucleotides read TGCGCCCTCACTGGAGGGCTCTCTGGAAACACCATATATTTT. Filled out from reference TRBV5-1 and TRBJ1-3, the complete variable domain reads KAGVTQTPRYLIKTRGQQVTLSCSPISGHRSVSWYQQTPGQGLQFLFEYFSETQRNKGNFPGRFSGRQFSNSRSEMNVSTLELGDSALYLCALTGGLSGNTIYFGEGSWLTVV.

This clone occurred a few times. This chain uses TRBV7-2 with TRBJ1-2, with D unclear. CDR3 length equals 13 residues. Germline V gene lookup returns CDR1 SGHTA and CDR2 FQGNSA. Trimming shortened V by 1 base and J by 4 bases, and 7 bases separated the two germline ends. This chain's CDR3 is CASSLETSYGYTF. The CDR3 nucleotides read TGTGCCAGCAGCTTAGAAACGTCCTATGGCTACACCTTC. The full variable domain, in which reference TRBV7-2 and TRBJ1-2 provide the parts outside the CDR3, is GAGVSQSPSNKVTEKGKDVELRCDPISGHTALYWYRQSLGQGLEFLIYFQGNSAPDKSGLPSDRFSAERTGGSVSTLTIQRTQQEDSAVYLCASSLETSYGYTFGSGTRLTVV.